These 24 T cell receptor beta chains originate from one sample sequenced in a study of cytomegalovirus exposure and HLA in healthy donors. This PCR relied on a set of 60 Vbeta primers and 13 Jbeta primers. The protocol was immunoSEQ multiplex PCR, while the TCRdb copy is restricted to in-frame clones and leaves out a portion. Of approximately 200,000 clones in the sample, 85% were seen once. Input material: PBMCs. The source is a woman between 50 and 59 years old in good health and CMV-seronegative.

J is TRBJ1-2 and V is TRBV27, with 7 bases fitting TRBD1. CDR3 length: 12 residues. Looked up from germline, CDR1 is MNHEY and CDR2 is SMNVEV (reference sequence). The ends lost 5 bases at V and 3 bases at J; junction bases unmatched: 0. The DNA for the CDR3 is TGTGCCAGCAGTGGACAGGACTATGGCTACACCTTC. Its protein is CASSGQDYGYTF.

The chain joins TRBV27 to TRBJ2-7, with TRBD2 identical over 8 bases. Germline V lookup: CDR1 MNHEY, CDR2 SMNVEV (reference sequence). V dropped 7 bases and J dropped 2; count of bases not matched to a gene: 10. The CDR3 spans 15 residues. For the CDR3, the DNA is TGTGCCAGCACCCCCTTGGTAGCGGGACCCTACGAGCAGTACTTC. Its translation is CASTPLVAGPYEQYF.

This sequence joins TRBV5-4 and TRBJ1-1; TRBD1 matches at 9 bases. With V trimmed by 5 bases and J by 4 bases, 9 bases remained unmatched. This CDR3 comprises 15 residues. CDR1 is SGHNT and CDR2 is YYREEE in the germline V gene (reference sequence). CDR3 nucleotides: TGTGCCAGCAGTTCCGCACAGGGGGCGGTCACTGAAGCTTTCTTT. This sequence encodes CASSSAQGAVTEAFF.

This clone appeared once. V and J are TRBV7-9 and TRBJ2-7; TRBD2 agrees at 8 bases. The J segment lost 5 bases and the V segment lost 1 base, leaving 7 bases of the junction unmatched. Germline CDR1 reads SEHNR; CDR2 reads FQNEAQ (reference sequence). The CDR3 extends over 15 amino acids. The CDR3 sequence: CASSLGGTRADEQYF. CDR3 nucleotides: TGTGCCAGCAGCTTAGGAGGGACTAGAGCGGACGAGCAGTACTTC.

The gene calls are TRBV11-1 and TRBJ2-2; D is unresolved. This CDR3 is built from 15 residues. The V gene lost 2 bases and the J gene lost 1 base, with 8 bases spanning the gap. Germline V gene data show CDR1 as SGHAT and CDR2 as FQDESV (reference sequence). The CDR3 loop reads CASSLNHGNTGELFF. CDR3 in DNA: TGTGCCAGCAGCTTAAACCACGGGAACACCGGGGAGCTGTTTTTT.

J is TRBJ2-5 and V is TRBV27; D may be TRBD2 (5 bases). The closer fit of TRBJ2-7 to the DNA end suggests the J call may be wrong. The CDR3 loop spans 17 amino acids. Germline CDR1 is MNHEY and CDR2 is SMNVEV (reference sequence). CDR3 DNA: TGTGCCAGCAGGGCGAGGTTTAGGGCTGAGGGAACCTACGAGCAGTACTTC. Translated, it gives CASRARFRAEGTYEQYF.

V usage is TRBV7-9 and J usage is TRBJ1-1; 8 bases agree with TRBD1. In germline, CDR1 is SEHNR, CDR2 FQNEAQ (reference sequence). The CDR3 is 15 residues long. The V and J ends lost 5 bases and 0 bases, in that order; junction bases with no gene match: 5. CDR3 DNA sequence: TGTGCCAGCAGCCCGAACAGGGGGATGAACACTGAAGCTTTCTTT. Translation: CASSPNRGMNTEAFF.

The J gene is TRBJ2-2, the V gene TRBV18, with 9 bases matching TRBD1. J gave up 4 bases and V 3 bases, and 3 bases lay outside the gene matches. The germline V gene has CDR1 KGHSH and CDR2 LQKENI. The CDR3 covers 15 residues. CDR3 sequence: CASSPGQGTTGELFF. The CDR3 DNA sequence: TGTGCCAGCTCACCCGGACAGGGGACCACCGGGGAGCTGTTTTTT.

The DNA of the CDR3 is TGTGCCAGCAGCTCCGGACGTCAGGGTGAAAAACTGTTTTTT. Protein: CASSSGRQGEKLFF. V and J are TRBV7-9 and TRBJ1-4, with D possibly being TRBD1 (5 bases). Germline assignment: CDR1 SEHNR and CDR2 FQNEAQ (reference sequence). With 4 bases removed from V and 7 bases from J, the gap between germline ends came to 13 bases. The CDR3 extends over 14 amino acids.

The J gene is TRBJ2-3, the V gene TRBV27; 11 bases are shared with TRBD2. The CDR3 is 15 amino acids. The V and J ends lost 6 bases and 2 bases, in that order; junction bases with no gene match: 4. Germline assignment: CDR1 MNHEY and CDR2 SMNVEV (reference sequence). CDR3 sequence: CASRVAGGDTDTQYF. The DNA for the CDR3 is TGTGCCAGCAGAGTAGCGGGAGGGGACACAGATACGCAGTATTTT.

In regard to this clone: Its ends do not fully match the called genes, so a read error is possible. The chain recombines TRBV7-2 with TRBJ2-1, with 9 bases aligning to TRBD2. The CDR3 is made up of 14 amino acids. Germline CDR1 is SGHTA and CDR2 is FQGNSA. The chain's CDR3 is CASRLAGAMNEQFF. CDR3 nucleotides: TGTGCCAGCAGATTAGCGGGAGCGATGAATGAGCAGTTCTTC.

V gene TRBV5-6 combines with J gene TRBJ2-2; 9 bases match TRBD2. CDR3 size: 15 residues. J was trimmed by 3 bases and V by 3 bases; bases with no gene match: 3. From germline, CDR1 is SGHDT and CDR2 YYEEEE. In nucleotides, the CDR3 is TGTGCCAGCAGCTGGATAGCGGGAGACACCGGGGAGCTGTTTTTT. It specifies CASSWIAGDTGELFF.

This chain links TRBV11-2 with TRBJ2-3; TRBD1 matches 9 bases. Germline V gene lookup returns CDR1 SGHAT and CDR2 FQNNGV. V lost 2 bases and J lost 2; bases outside the gene matches: 11. This CDR3 has 18 residues. The CDR3 sequence is CASSLRAPQGAVTDTQYF. For the CDR3, the DNA is TGTGCCAGCAGCTTAAGGGCCCCACAGGGGGCGGTCACAGATACGCAGTATTTT.

The chain is built from TRBV2 and TRBJ1-1, with D hard to call. V lost 6 bases to trimming and J lost 5 bases, with 13 bases between them. Germline V lookup: CDR1 SNHLY, CDR2 FYNNEI. The CDR3 loop spans 13 amino acids. CDR3 residues: CASSRNEGTEAFF. The DNA for the CDR3 is TGTGCCAGCAGCAGAAATGAGGGTACTGAAGCTTTCTTT. Based on the CDR3 plus reference TRBV2 and TRBJ1-1, the full variable domain is EPEVTQTPSHQVTQMGQEVILRCVPISNHLYFYWYRQILGQKVEFLVSFYNNEISEKSEIFDDQFSVERPDGSNFTLKIRSTKLEDSAMYFCASSRNEGTEAFFGQGTRLTVV.

The rearrangement joins TRBV5-1 to TRBJ2-7; D might be TRBD1 (6 bases). Trimming removed 4 bases at V and 3 bases at J, with 11 bases between. CDR3 length equals 13 residues. The germline CDR1 and CDR2 sequences are SGHRS and YFSETQ. CDR3 nucleotides: TGCGCCAGCAGCCTGGGGGCCGACTACGAGCAGTACTTC. This sequence encodes CASSLGADYEQYF.

V and J are TRBV5-4 and TRBJ2-7; TRBD1 matches 7 bases. Trimming at V came to 5 bases and at J to 0 bases, leaving 2 bases not matched to a gene. Per germline, CDR1 SGHNT and CDR2 YYREEE (reference sequence). The CDR3 is 13 amino acids. DNA for the CDR3: TGTGCCAGCAGGAGGGACAGCTCCTACGAGCAGTACTTC. Its protein is CASRRDSSYEQYF.

CDR3 protein: CASGVTTSGQRQFF. In DNA, the CDR3 is TGTGCCAGCGGCGTGACTACTAGCGGTCAACGTCAGTTCTTC. The V gene is TRBV2, the J gene TRBJ2-1; 8 bases agree with TRBD2. After removal of 8 bases from V and 13 bases from J, the junction contained 16 bases not matched to a gene. There are 14 residues in the CDR3. The V gene's germline CDR1 is SNHLY and CDR2 FYNNEI.

The chain has TRBV7-2 and TRBJ2-7; 7 bases are a match to TRBD1. This CDR3 contains 14 residues. With 1 base clipped from V and 7 bases from J, the junction kept 7 bases outside the gene matches. Germline CDR1 reads SGHTA; CDR2 reads FQGNSA. DNA for the CDR3: TGTGCCAGCAGCTTAGGACAGGGACCGCCTGAGCAGTACTTC. Encoded protein: CASSLGQGPPEQYF.

This clone was found once. CDR3 bases: TGTGCCAGCACGACACAGGGGGAGGGGACTGAAGCTTTCTTT. Translation: CASTTQGEGTEAFF. The chain combines TRBV28 with TRBJ1-1, with TRBD1 identical over 8 bases. Germline V gene data show CDR1 as MDHEN and CDR2 as SYDVKM. The junction had 9 bases not matched to a gene; V was cut back by 7 bases and J by 5 bases. This CDR3 contains 14 residues. The full variable domain, its missing parts supplied by reference TRBV28 and TRBJ1-1, is DVKVTQSSRYLVKRTGEKVFLECVQDMDHENMFWYRQDPGLGLRLIYFSYDVKMKEKGDIPEGYSVSREKKERFSLILESASTNQTSMYLCASTTQGEGTEAFFGQGTRLTVV.

The J gene is TRBJ1-4, the V gene TRBV25-1; 7 bases map to TRBD1. Germline V lookup: CDR1 MGHDK, CDR2 SYGVNS. J was trimmed by 12 bases and V by 8 bases; bases with no gene match: 6. The CDR3 runs to 11 residues. CDR3 coding DNA: TGTGCCAGCGCGACAGGGTTGGAACTGTTTTTT. Encoded protein: CASATGLELFF.

The chain couples TRBV28 to TRBJ1-2; D gene unclear. The germline V gene has CDR1 MDHEN and CDR2 SYDVKM. Deletions cut 3 bases from V and 8 bases from J, with 16 bases between. The CDR3 is made up of 14 amino acids. The CDR3 nucleotides are TGTGCCAGCAGTTTTTCTGGCTCCCGGGTCGGCTACACCTTC. Its protein product is CASSFSGSRVGYTF.

The chain is built from TRBV19 and TRBJ2-3, with TRBD2 matching 12 bases. With 4 bases clipped from V and 3 bases from J, the junction kept 11 bases outside the gene matches. Per germline, CDR1 LNHDA and CDR2 SQIVND (reference sequence). This CDR3 is built from 18 residues. The CDR3 spells CASSTPKTSGSRTDTQYF. The CDR3 nucleotides read TGTGCCAGTAGTACGCCCAAGACTAGCGGGAGTAGGACAGATACGCAGTATTTT.

This rearrangement joins TRBV5-4 to TRBJ2-3; TRBD1 aligns across 12 bases. The CDR3 runs 17 residues. J gave up 5 bases and V 4 bases, and 11 bases lay outside the gene matches. From germline, CDR1 is SGHNT and CDR2 YYREEE (reference sequence). This chain's CDR3 is CASSPIQGQGAGDTQYF. CDR3 in DNA: TGTGCCAGCAGCCCAATACAGGGACAGGGGGCGGGAGATACGCAGTATTTT.

This chain connects TRBV28 to TRBJ2-7, with TRBD2 matching over 10 bases. The CDR3 runs 14 residues. From germline, CDR1 is MDHEN and CDR2 SYDVKM. V shed 4 bases and J 6 bases; nucleotides not matched to a gene: 6. CDR3: CASSSSGSLSEQYF. The CDR3 DNA is TGTGCCAGCAGTTCTAGCGGGAGCCTCTCCGAGCAGTACTTC.